This T cell receptor beta chain was identified during a study of cytomegalovirus exposure and HLA in healthy donors (dated by TCRdb to about 2017). Regarding the complete study: According to a later analysis, the approximately 130 validation repertoires were produced on the same platform as the roughly 700 repertoires of the first cohort. The study aimed to test whether signatures of past pathogen exposure could be identified by cataloging public T cell receptors. Along with the roughly 710-subject first cohort, a separate validation cohort of over a hundred different subjects was used. The study combined high-throughput TCR immunosequencing, statistical association of individual TCRs with disease status, and machine learning to predict cytomegalovirus infection status. Points the paper makes about the study in general: Cytomegalovirus status was reported to be diagnosed by the classifier with high specificity and sensitivity in both the original and validation cohorts. A later analysis found that TCRs clustered in the first cohort also tended to co-occur in the roughly 110 validation repertoires, with approximately 94% of cluster scores above 0. A total of fewer than 200 TCR beta chains were listed by the study as associated with cytomegalovirus. A later analysis had no HLA typing for the validation cohort, so co-occurrence there was scored across all 120 repertoires. Three of the identified cytomegalovirus-associated TCR beta chains were confirmed in vitro to be specific for cytomegalovirus antigens. Most TCR sequences were observed very rarely across donors, whereas some public TCRs were present in many individuals. The authors suggested that the approach could potentially be generalized to other disease states and immunological phenotypes.

On this clone itself: Its target antigen remains unknown. No quality values exist for individual bases; no much larger clone is one base distant.

Library creation used the immunoSEQ multiplex PCR assay. Processing in the source paper ran as follows. To diagnose cytomegalovirus status from the catalog of TCR beta chain sequences, a statistical classification framework was built. TCRdb obtained this table from immuneACCESS and retained in-frame rearrangements with V and J assigned. These tables miss some clones; where compared with another copy, unresolved V genes account for less than half of the shortfall, and the remainder is unexplained. V, J and clone size are those of that table, while D and trimming were read from the DNA. A total of some 140,000 clones appear in this sample, roughly nine tenths of them only once. 2.9% of the sample is taken by the ten largest. Trimming at the junction amounts to 3 bases on V and 1 base on J, and the germline ends lie 10 bases apart. The CDR3 contains 14 residues, cysteine and phenylalanine counted. Only the CDR3 region is kept as DNA, spanning 42 bases read in frame from base 1. The germline V gene encodes CDR1 MGHDK and CDR2 SYGVNS.

The donors belonged to the validation cohort of 120 subjects, which was separate from the 666-subject first cohort. The sequenced material came from PBMCs. The receptor's source is a man between 18 and 29 years old in good health and CMV-seronegative. The chain couples TRBV25-1 to TRBJ2-7; the D gene is perhaps TRBD1, on 5 matching bases. The DNA sequence is TGTGCCAGCAGTGACGCAGGGCTATCCTACGAGCAGTACTTC. Its product reads: CASSDAGLSYEQYF.